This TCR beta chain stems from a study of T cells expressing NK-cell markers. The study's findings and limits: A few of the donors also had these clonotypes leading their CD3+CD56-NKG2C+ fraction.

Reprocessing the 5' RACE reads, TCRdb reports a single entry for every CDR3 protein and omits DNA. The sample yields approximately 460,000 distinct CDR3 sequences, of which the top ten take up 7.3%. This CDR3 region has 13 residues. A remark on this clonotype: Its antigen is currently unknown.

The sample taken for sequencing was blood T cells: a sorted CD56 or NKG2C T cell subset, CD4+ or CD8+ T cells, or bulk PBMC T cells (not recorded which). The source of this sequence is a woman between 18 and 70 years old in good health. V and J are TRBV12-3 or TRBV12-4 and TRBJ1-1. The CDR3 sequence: CASSFMYTLKSFF.